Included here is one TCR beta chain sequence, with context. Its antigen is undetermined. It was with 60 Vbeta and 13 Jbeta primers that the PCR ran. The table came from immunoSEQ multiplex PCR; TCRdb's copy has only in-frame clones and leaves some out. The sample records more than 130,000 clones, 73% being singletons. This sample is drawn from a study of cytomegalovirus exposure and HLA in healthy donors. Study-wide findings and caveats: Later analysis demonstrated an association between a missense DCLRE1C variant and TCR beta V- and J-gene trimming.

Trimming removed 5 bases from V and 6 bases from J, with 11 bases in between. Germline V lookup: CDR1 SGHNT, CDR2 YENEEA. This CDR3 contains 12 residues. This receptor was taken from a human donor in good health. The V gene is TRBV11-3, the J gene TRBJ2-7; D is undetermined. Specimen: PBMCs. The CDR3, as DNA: TGTGCCAGCAGCGATCAGAACCTCGAGCAGTACTTC. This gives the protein CASSDQNLEQYF.